These 7 T cell receptor beta chains share one sample of origin, sequenced in a study of OX40 agonist ivuxolimab in advanced cancers. The method was immunoSEQ multiplex PCR; TCRdb's version includes in-frame clones alone and lacks a portion of them. The repertoire includes about 98,000 clones, just under 95% of them detected once, and around 0.25% sits in the top ten. The source material was CD4+ or CD8+ T cells sorted from blood, sampled in a trial of the OX40 agonist ivuxolimab. The origin of the receptors is an adult with an advanced solid tumor such as melanoma, head and neck, liver or kidney cancer.

This clone showed up just once. The identical CDR3 is also encoded by other nucleotide sequences in the sample. The chain is built from TRBV18 and TRBJ1-1, with no clear D. V was clipped by 0 bases and J by 5 bases, with 7 bases between them. This CDR3 has 13 residues. In germline, CDR1 is KGHSH, CDR2 LQKENI. CDR3 DNA: TGTGCCAGCTCACCACCTAGTGATACTGAAGCTTTCTTT. Amino acids: CASSPPSDTEAFF.

This chain joins TRBV28 and TRBJ1-6; the D is unclear. Trimming left V 6 bases short and J 7 bases short, with 4 bases between. The germline V gene has CDR1 MDHEN and CDR2 SYDVKM. This CDR3 region has 11 residues. The CDR3 region is CASRGNSPLHF. The CDR3 DNA reads as TGTGCCAGCAGGGGAAATTCACCCCTCCACTTT.

The chain couples TRBV6-6 to TRBJ2-1; D perhaps matches TRBD2 (7 bases). From germline, CDR1 is MNHNY and CDR2 SVGAGI (reference sequence). The V gene lost 1 base and the J gene lost 8 bases, with 12 bases spanning the gap. The CDR3 is 14 residues long. The CDR3 spells CASSYWGGADEQFF. As DNA, the CDR3 is TGTGCCAGCAGTTACTGGGGGGGGGCGGATGAGCAGTTCTTC.

The chain combines TRBV28 with TRBJ2-6; TRBD1 might be the D (6 bases). CDR1 and CDR2 from the germline V gene are MDHEN and SYDVKM. The CDR3 consists of 19 residues. Trimming stripped 6 bases from V and 0 bases from J, with 21 bases between. The CDR3, as DNA: TGTGCCAGCAGGGGGTTGACCAGGGGCCCCTACTCTGGGGCCAACGTCCTGACTTTC. Residues: CASRGLTRGPYSGANVLTF.

The chain is built from TRBV7-9 and TRBJ1-4; TRBD1 agrees at 8 bases. CDR3 length: 14 residues. Germline-derived CDR1 and CDR2 are SEHNR and FQNEAQ (reference sequence). Trimming at V came to 7 bases and at J to 8 bases, leaving 9 bases not matched to a gene. CDR3 in amino acids: CASTRTGPEEKLFF. DNA of the CDR3: TGTGCCAGCACCCGGACAGGGCCGGAAGAAAAACTGTTTTTT.

V is TRBV7-9 and J is TRBJ2-7; TRBD2 matches 7 bases. The CDR3 has 17 amino acids. The ends lost 1 base at V and 2 bases at J; junction bases unmatched: 11. In germline, CDR1 is SEHNR, CDR2 FQNEAQ (reference sequence). CDR3 amino acids: CASSLGNRGVSAYEQYF. Here the CDR3 DNA reads TGTGCCAGCAGCTTAGGTAACCGGGGGGTTAGTGCCTACGAGCAGTACTTC.

V gene TRBV6-5 combines with J gene TRBJ2-3, with a possible D match to TRBD1 (5 bases). V was pared by 6 bases and J by 2 bases, with 12 bases between. CDR1 is MNHEY, CDR2 SVGAGI, per germline. This CDR3 contains 14 residues. In nucleotides, the CDR3 is TGTGCCAGCAGAAACCGACAGACCACAGATACGCAGTATTTT. The encoded protein is CASRNRQTTDTQYF.